This T cell receptor (beta chain) appears in the sequencing data of a study of OX40 agonist ivuxolimab in advanced cancers. Study in general: From about 23 to 85 years was the age range, with a mean of around 60 years, and around 80% were male. The study reported partial responses in three patients: one hepatocellular carcinoma, two cutaneous melanoma.

Germline V gene lookup returns CDR1 MDHEN and CDR2 SYDVKM. V lost 8 bases and J 3 bases, leaving 14 bases between the germline ends. The length of the CDR3 is 14 residues. Study observations and caveats: At 0.1 to 3.0 mg/kg and by week 6, CD4+ and CD8+ T cells in the blood had expanded clonally. Low clonal expansion, among the lowest seen, marked partial responders at 0.1-3.0 mg/kg.

This clone was detected a few times. The antigen is undetermined. Assay used: immunoSEQ multiplex PCR; TCRdb lists only in-frame clones, some missing. The sample includes about 45,000 clones, approximately 90% of them seen just once. This TCR came from an adult with an advanced solid tumor such as melanoma, head and neck, liver or kidney cancer. The sequencing used CD4+ or CD8+ T cells sorted from blood, collected in a trial of the OX40 agonist ivuxolimab. The chain carries TRBV28 and TRBJ1-5; the D gene is possibly TRBD1 (5 bases). CDR3 sequence: CASLGEYYNQPQHF. As DNA, the CDR3 is TGTGCCAGCCTAGGGGAGTACTACAATCAGCCCCAGCATTTT. Drawing the rest from reference TRBV28 and TRBJ1-5, the complete variable domain is DVKVTQSSRYLVKRTGEKVFLECVQDMDHENMFWYRQDPGLGLRLIYFSYDVKMKEKGDIPEGYSVSREKKERFSLILESASTNQTSMYLCASLGEYYNQPQHFGDGTRLSIL.